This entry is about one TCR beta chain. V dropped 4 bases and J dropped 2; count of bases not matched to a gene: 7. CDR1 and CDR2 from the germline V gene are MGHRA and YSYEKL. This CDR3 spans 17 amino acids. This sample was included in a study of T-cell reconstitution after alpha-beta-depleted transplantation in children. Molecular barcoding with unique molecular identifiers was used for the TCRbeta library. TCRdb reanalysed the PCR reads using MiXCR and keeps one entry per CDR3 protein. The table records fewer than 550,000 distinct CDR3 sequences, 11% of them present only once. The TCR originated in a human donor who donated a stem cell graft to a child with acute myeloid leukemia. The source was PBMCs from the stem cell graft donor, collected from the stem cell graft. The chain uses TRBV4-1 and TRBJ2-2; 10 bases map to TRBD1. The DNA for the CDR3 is TGCGCCAGCAGCCTCTTAGGGACAGGGGTTAACACCGGGGAGCTGTTTTTT. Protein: CASSLLGTGVNTGELFF.